This TCR beta chain was observed in a study of blood T cells in healthy people across ages. A J-beta primer mix and a sample-barcoded 5' primer were used in a second PCR of roughly 6 to 12 cycles. Template switching added a 12-random-nucleotide identifier to every cDNA molecule. TCRdb reprocessed the 5' RACE reads with MiXCR, giving one entry per CDR3 protein. The table lists over a million distinct CDR3 sequences, roughly 40% of them singletons. The V end was cut by 3 bases, the J end by 2 bases, with 7 bases between. CDR3 size: 13 residues. The germline CDR1 and CDR2 sequences are LGHDT and YNNKEL (reference sequence). Each donor was a healthy Caucasian individual from Russia, aged about 6 to 95. Notes on the study in general: Naive T cell percentage showed a strong correlation with the diversity of TCR beta.

This clonotype has at least ten counts. Its matching antigen is unknown. The sequenced material came from blood. The sequence derives from a woman between 18 and 30 years old in good health. J is TRBJ1-2 and V is TRBV3-1, with D perhaps matching TRBD1 (5 bases). CDR3 protein: CASSQGPNYGYTF. As DNA, the CDR3 is TGTGCCAGCAGCCAGGGACCGAACTATGGCTACACCTTC.